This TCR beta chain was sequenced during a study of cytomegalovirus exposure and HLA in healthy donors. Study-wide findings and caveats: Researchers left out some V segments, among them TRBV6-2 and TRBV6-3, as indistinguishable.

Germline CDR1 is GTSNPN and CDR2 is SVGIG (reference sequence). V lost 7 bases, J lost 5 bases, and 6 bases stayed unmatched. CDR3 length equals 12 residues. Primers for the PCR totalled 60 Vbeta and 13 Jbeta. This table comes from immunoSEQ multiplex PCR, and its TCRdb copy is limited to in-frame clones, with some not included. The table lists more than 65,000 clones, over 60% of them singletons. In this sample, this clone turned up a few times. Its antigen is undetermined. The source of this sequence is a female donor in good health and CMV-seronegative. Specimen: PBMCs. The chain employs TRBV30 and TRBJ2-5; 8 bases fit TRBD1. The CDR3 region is CAFSQGAETQYF. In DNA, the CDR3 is TGTGCCTTCTCCCAGGGGGCTGAGACCCAGTACTTC.